One sample yielded the 7 T cell receptor beta chains listed below, sequenced in a study of monozygotic twins with cystic fibrosis. The method was immunoSEQ multiplex PCR; TCRdb's version includes in-frame clones alone and lacks a portion of them. The sample contains around 9,800 clones, about 90% of which appear only once. Sequencing was carried out using blood. Every receptor here comes from a boy aged 2-15 years with cystic fibrosis.

The CDR3 region is CASSLCLSSSYEQYV. CDR3 coding DNA: TGTGCCAGCAGCTTGTGCCTCTCAAGCTCCTACGAGCAGTACGTC. This chain joins TRBV13 and TRBJ2-7; D uncertain. Germline CDR1 reads PRHDT; CDR2 reads FYEKMQ (reference sequence). The CDR3 has 15 residues. The V end lost 3 bases, the J end lost 0 bases, and 12 bases lay between the germline ends.

The CDR3 is CASNPTGLNLGSPLHF. Written as DNA, the CDR3 is TGTGCCAGCAACCCTACAGGGTTAAATTTAGGGTCACCCCTCCACTTT. The J gene is TRBJ1-6, the V gene TRBV27; a weak D match, TRBD1 (6 bases). The CDR3 is 16 residues long. Germline CDR1 reads MNHEY; CDR2 reads SMNVEV (reference sequence). Trimming left V 7 bases short and J 10 bases short, with 23 bases between.

The chain recombines TRBV27 with TRBJ1-2; 7 bases are a match to TRBD1. The germline V gene encodes CDR1 MNHEY and CDR2 SMNVEV (reference sequence). The CDR3 contains 14 residues. Germline trimming cut 3 bases from V and 1 base from J; bases unmatched to any gene: 2. The CDR3 DNA is TGTGCCAGCAGTTTTCAGGGGGTTAACTATGGCTACACCTTC. Amino acids: CASSFQGVNYGYTF.

The CDR3 nucleotides read TGTGCCAGCAGCTCTGGGCAGGGCTACGAGCAGTACGTC. It encodes CASSSGQGYEQYV. The chain joins TRBV5-4 to TRBJ2-7; D is possibly TRBD1 (5 bases). CDR1 is SGHNT and CDR2 is YYREEE in the germline V gene (reference sequence). The CDR3 contains 13 residues. Trimming shortened V by 3 bases and J by 3 bases, and 10 bases separated the two germline ends.

This sequence joins TRBV11-2 and TRBJ2-5; 9 nucleotides align to TRBD1. The CDR3 runs to 17 residues. Unmatched junction bases numbered 12, after V lost 6 bases and J lost 1 base. Germline assignment: CDR1 SGHAT and CDR2 FQNNGV. The CDR3 spells CASRHITGGMGQETQYF. Here the CDR3 DNA reads TGTGCCAGCAGGCATATTACAGGGGGCATGGGCCAAGAGACCCAGTACTTC. The full variable domain, its missing parts supplied by reference TRBV11-2 and TRBJ2-5, is EAGVAQSPRYKIIEKRQSVAFWCNPISGHATLYWYQQILGQGPKLLIQFQNNGVVDDSQLPKDRFSAERLKGVDSTLKIQPAKLEDSAVYLCASRHITGGMGQETQYFGPGTRLLVL.

The V call is TRBV30, the J call TRBJ1-5; D call uncertain. Per germline, CDR1 GTSNPN and CDR2 SVGIG (reference sequence). The CDR3 extends over 18 amino acids. V was cut by 0 bases and J by 0 bases, with 18 bases left in between. CDR3 nucleotides: TGTGCCTGGAGTGTACAGTCTGGATCTCTTTATAGCAATCAGCCCCAGCATTTT. Protein product: CAWSVQSGSLYSNQPQHF.

The chain links TRBV6-6 to TRBJ1-5, with TRBD1 as a possible D gene (5 bases). Deletions cut 7 bases from V and 1 base from J, with 14 bases between. The CDR3 runs 15 residues. From germline, CDR1 is MNHNY and CDR2 SVGAGI (reference sequence). The CDR3 nucleotides are TGTGCCAGCAACCTAGGGGTGGGAAGCAATCAGCCCCAGCATTTT. Translating it yields CASNLGVGSNQPQHF.